Presented here are 11 T cell receptor beta chains from one specimen sequenced in a study of beta chain features in type 1 diabetes. Antigen specificity for these receptors is unknown. The sequenced template was cDNA made from the entire isolated RNA. This table comes from immunoSEQ multiplex PCR, and its TCRdb copy is limited to in-frame clones, with some not included. The sample includes about 340,000 clones, 13% of them seen just once. Findings and limits, study-wide: Among patients with Type 1 diabetes, TCRB CDR3s were moderately but significantly shorter in every one of the four CD4+ subsets.

Sequencing input: naive CD4+ T cells from blood. The receptors stem from a woman aged 18-29 years with type 1 diabetes.

This clone was recorded a few times. The chain joins TRBV2 to TRBJ2-5; D might be TRBD1 (6 bases). The CDR3 is made up of 14 amino acids. The germline V and J ends were trimmed by 6 bases and 2 bases, with 13 bases remaining between them. Germline lookup yields CDR1 SNHLY and CDR2 FYNNEI. DNA of the CDR3: TGTGCCAGCAGCAAGGATACAGGGCAAGAGACCCAGTACTTC. Translating it yields CASSKDTGQETQYF.

V usage is TRBV14 and J usage is TRBJ2-1; 9 bases map to TRBD2. The V gene's germline CDR1 is SGHDN and CDR2 FVKESK. V shed 1 base and J 8 bases; nucleotides not matched to a gene: 15. This CDR3 is 18 amino acids long. The CDR3 loop is CASSQGFSAGGRRYEQFF. As DNA, the CDR3 is TGTGCCAGCAGCCAAGGGTTCTCAGCGGGAGGAAGACGGTATGAGCAGTTCTTC.

This clone was seen a handful of times. This chain links TRBV5-4 with TRBJ2-7; a weak D match, TRBD1 (5 bases). This CDR3 spans 14 amino acids. The germline V and J ends were trimmed by 2 bases and 0 bases, with 9 bases remaining between them. Looked up from germline, CDR1 is SGHNT and CDR2 is YYREEE (reference sequence). The CDR3 is CASSFGDSSYEQYF. CDR3 nucleotides: TGTGCCAGCAGCTTTGGAGACAGCTCCTACGAGCAGTACTTC. Filled out from reference TRBV5-4 and TRBJ2-7, the complete variable domain reads ETGVTQSPTHLIKTRGQQVTLRCSSQSGHNTVSWYQQALGQGPQFIFQYYREEENGRGNFPPRFSGLQFPNYSSELNVNALELDDSALYLCASSFGDSSYEQYFGPGTRLTVT.

This chain joins TRBV6-6 and TRBJ2-1, with D possibly matching TRBD2 (6 bases). This CDR3 spans 15 amino acids. The V end lost 8 bases, the J end lost 0 bases, and 14 bases lay between the germline ends. Germline lookup yields CDR1 MNHNY and CDR2 SVGAGI (reference sequence). The CDR3: CASEMGRSSYNEQFF. CDR3 nucleotides: TGTGCCAGCGAAATGGGGAGGAGCTCCTACAATGAGCAGTTCTTC.

This clone was seen a handful of times. The rearrangement links TRBV2 to TRBJ1-5, with 7 bases fitting TRBD1. CDR3 length equals 14 residues. Losses at the gene ends were 7 bases for V and 3 bases for J; bases not matched to a gene: 6. Germline V gene lookup returns CDR1 SNHLY and CDR2 FYNNEI. The CDR3, as DNA: TGTGCCAGCAACCCCGGGACAGCCAATCAGCCCCAGCATTTT. This codes for CASNPGTANQPQHF.

The genes are TRBV19 and TRBJ2-2, with D perhaps TRBD2 (6 bases). The CDR3 is made up of 14 amino acids. CDR1 is LNHDA and CDR2 is SQIVND in the germline V gene (reference sequence). Trimming removed 7 bases from V and 0 bases from J, with 9 bases in between. This CDR3 is CASNAGPNTGELFF. CDR3 DNA sequence: TGTGCCAGTAATGCGGGACCGAACACCGGGGAGCTGTTTTTT.

The rearrangement uses TRBV5-1 and TRBJ2-1; D is unresolved. Germline CDR1 and CDR2: SGHRS and YFSETQ. This CDR3 is built from 14 residues. Between the trimmed V and J ends, which lost 4 bases and 0 bases, there was a span of 8 bases. The CDR3 protein is CASSIESSYNEQFF. CDR3 in DNA: TGCGCCAGCAGCATAGAGAGCTCCTACAATGAGCAGTTCTTC. Looking up the rest from reference TRBV5-1 and TRBJ2-1 gives the full variable domain: KAGVTQTPRYLIKTRGQQVTLSCSPISGHRSVSWYQQTPGQGLQFLFEYFSETQRNKGNFPGRFSGRQFSNSRSEMNVSTLELGDSALYLCASSIESSYNEQFFGPGTRLTVL.

The chain is built from TRBV5-1 and TRBJ2-7, with 12 nucleotides matching TRBD1. V was clipped by 4 bases and J by 7 bases; unmatched bases: 6. The CDR3 is 14 residues long. Germline assignment: CDR1 SGHRS and CDR2 YFSETQ. The CDR3 DNA reads as TGCGCCAGCAGCGAGGGACAGGGGGCGGGGGAGCAGTACGTC. Amino acid sequence: CASSEGQGAGEQYV.

This clone was observed a handful of times. V gene TRBV30 combines with J gene TRBJ1-4; TRBD1 matches 8 bases. Trimming took 2 bases from V and 8 from J; bases not matched to a gene: 7. The CDR3 covers 14 residues. The V gene's germline CDR1 is GTSNPN and CDR2 SVGIG (reference sequence). CDR3 sequence: CAWSNGQGGEKLFF. The CDR3 bases are TGTGCCTGGAGTAACGGACAGGGTGGGGAAAAACTGTTTTTT. Full variable domain (missing parts from reference TRBV30 and TRBJ1-4): SQTIHQWPATLVQPVGSPLSLECTVEGTSNPNLYWYRQAAGRGLQLLFYSVGIGQISSEVPQNLSASRPQDRQFILSSKKLLLSDSGFYLCAWSNGQGGEKLFFGSGTQLSVL.

The chain has TRBV19 and TRBJ2-6; 10 positions agree with TRBD1. The V and J ends lost 7 bases and 12 bases, in that order; junction bases with no gene match: 9. CDR1 LNHDA and CDR2 SQIVND come from the germline V gene (reference sequence). CDR3 length: 14 residues. CDR3 coding DNA: TGTGCCAGTACTGTACGGACAGGGGGTAGCGTCCTGACTTTC. Translating it yields CASTVRTGGSVLTF.

The gene calls are TRBV28 and TRBJ2-4; TRBD1 is a possible D gene (6 bases). The CDR3 runs to 15 residues. The V end lost 7 bases, the J end lost 8 bases, and 21 bases lay between the germline ends. Germline CDR1 reads MDHEN; CDR2 reads SYDVKM. The CDR3 sequence: CASTIGGTGTDIQYF. CDR3 in DNA: TGTGCCAGCACCATCGGAGGTACAGGGACGGACATTCAGTACTTC.